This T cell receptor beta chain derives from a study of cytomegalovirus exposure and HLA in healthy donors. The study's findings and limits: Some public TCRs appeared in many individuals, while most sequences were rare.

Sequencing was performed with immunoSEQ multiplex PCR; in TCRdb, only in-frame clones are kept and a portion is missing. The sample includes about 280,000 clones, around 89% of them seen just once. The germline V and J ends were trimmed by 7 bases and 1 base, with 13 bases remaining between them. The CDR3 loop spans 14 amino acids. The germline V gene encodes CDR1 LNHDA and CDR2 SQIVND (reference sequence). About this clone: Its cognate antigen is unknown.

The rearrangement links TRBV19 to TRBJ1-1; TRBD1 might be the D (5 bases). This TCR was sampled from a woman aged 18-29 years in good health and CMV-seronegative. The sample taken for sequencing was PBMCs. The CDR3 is CASTYAGGNTEAFF. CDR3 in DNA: TGTGCCAGTACTTATGCCGGGGGGAACACTGAAGCTTTCTTT.